This T cell receptor (beta chain) was captured in a study of spatial heterogeneity in lung cancer. Study-wide background: Consistent detection of more beta-chain than alpha-chain sequences was observed. Whole-study results and caveats: Ubiquitous expanded tumor TCRs showed up in blood more at resection than follow-up.

This clonotype was found many times. Its specificity is not known. Germline values: CDR1 SNHLY, CDR2 FYNNEI. Trimming took off 8 bases at V and 6 bases at J, with 15 bases between the two ends. This CDR3 is 13 amino acids long. Time point described: sample taken at primary tumor resection. Whole RNA was taken from tumor, nontumor lung or frozen PBMC; it was then sequenced unsorted. Samples came from roughly 72 TRACERx patients with untreated early-stage lung cancer. Every cDNA TCR molecule received its own unique molecular identifier. A single record per CDR3 protein comes from TCRdb applying MiXCR to the 5' RACE reads. The data hold tens of thousands of distinct CDR3 sequences, with around 5.2% observed a single time.

Here the sequenced sample was PBMCs, taken at surgery. The TCR was taken from a female donor with early-stage non-small cell lung cancer. The rearrangement uses TRBV2 and TRBJ2-3; D gene ambiguous. The CDR3 DNA is TGTGCCAGCGCCGGACCAATGGGGGATACGCAGTATTTT. Encoded protein: CASAGPMGDTQYF. Full variable domain (remainder filled in from reference TRBV2 and TRBJ2-3): EPEVTQTPSHQVTQMGQEVILRCVPISNHLYFYWYRQILGQKVEFLVSFYNNEISEKSEIFDDQFSVERPDGSNFTLKIRSTKLEDSAMYFCASAGPMGDTQYFGPGTRLTVL.